This T cell receptor beta chain was sequenced for a study of neurological immune-mediated disorders (dated by TCRdb to between 2018 and 2021). General notes on the study: The study compared peripheral blood TCR-beta repertoires of HTLV-I-associated myelopathy (HAM/TSP) patients, multiple sclerosis patients and healthy controls using UMI-based sequencing. The approximately 96 TCR-beta libraries covered PBMC samples along with longitudinal samples, technical triplicates, and paired sorted CD4+ and CD8+ T-cell subsets. The cohort comprised 68 subjects: about 15 HAM/TSP patients, around 35 multiple sclerosis patients and some 20 healthy controls.

Concerning this clonotype itself: Its antigen specificity is not known. A much larger clone differs from this one at a single base, so this may be a read error.

After removal of 0 bases from V and 3 bases from J, the junction retains 4 bases not matched to a gene. There are 15 amino acids in the CDR3, from cysteine to phenylalanine inclusive. The sequence is cut down to CDR3 DNA, 45 bases in frame from base 1. CDR1 and CDR2, looked up from the germline V gene, are MGHRA and YSYEKL. cDNA was synthesized by template-switch 5'RACE using a primer carrying a 10-nucleotide random unique molecular identifier by which each TCR transcript was tagged. Every sequencing run yielded over 170 million TCR-beta sequences covering 15-18 subjects. Total RNA was extracted with the RNeasy kit. TCR-beta VDJ regions were amplified with primers for the TCR constant region and the 5'RACE anchor, using the KAPA Real-time Library Amplification kit. Sample indexes and Illumina adaptors were added in a first PCR, and a second PCR then increased library yield. After Ampure bead purification, the roughly 650 bp TCR product was size-selected on a 2% E-gel SizeSelection system. Before pooling, libraries had their quality checked on a Bioanalyzer, their concentration measured with Qubit, and their quantity determined with the Kapa Library Quantification kit. Paired-end 2 x 150 bp sequencing of the libraries was performed on an Illumina HiSeq 2500. To increase sequence diversity, about 25-31% phiX was spiked into each library pool. As for the original processing: Quality-filtered reads were processed with the UMI-based MiGEC pipeline, and over 90% of raw TCR sequences were removed by the MiGEC pipeline during error correction. IMGT germline references were used for aligning VDJ genes, and each clonotype was defined as a unique CDR3 amino acid sequence together with its V-J genes. Clonal expansion, Shannon diversity and CDR3 relatedness were evaluated with VDJtools (CalcPairwiseDistances, ClusterSamples), while phylogenetic trees were built in CLCbio workbench. Expanded clones were defined as having at least 8 unique UMIs, based on coefficient-of-variation modelling across technical triplicates. Using fastp at Q25 and MiXCR, TCRdb reprocessed the public reads and kept productive beta chains. Duplicate CDR3 protein sequences are folded into a single record with the most common DNA and genes. The V and J calls here are based on TCRdb, not the publication. The sample contains 50,000 to 70,000 distinct CDR3 sequences, 9.5% to 15% of them found a single time. Around 10% of the sample is in the top ten clones.

Unsorted PBMC libraries were generated from 2 million PBMCs stored in RNAlater at -80 °C until RNA extraction. PBMCs were separated from peripheral blood using Ficoll-Hypaque density gradient centrifugation and then cryopreserved in liquid nitrogen. The paper as a whole reports these results and caveats: TCR clonal expansion was highest in HAM/TSP patients and lowest in MS patients, with MS patients falling below even healthy controls. No identical CDR3 amino acid sequences were found to be shared among expanded clones across subjects, suggesting that TCR-beta repertoires were private in all groups.

The rearrangement joined TRBV4-1 to TRBJ2-7, with 8 bases aligning to TRBD2. The clonotype was recovered from a woman aged 60-75 years with HTLV-1-associated myelopathy (HAM/TSP). Material: PBMCs. The CDR3 reads as follows: CASSQDTGTSYEQYF. The DNA sequence is given as TGCGCCAGCAGCCAAGACACCGGGACTAGCTACGAGCAGTACTTC.